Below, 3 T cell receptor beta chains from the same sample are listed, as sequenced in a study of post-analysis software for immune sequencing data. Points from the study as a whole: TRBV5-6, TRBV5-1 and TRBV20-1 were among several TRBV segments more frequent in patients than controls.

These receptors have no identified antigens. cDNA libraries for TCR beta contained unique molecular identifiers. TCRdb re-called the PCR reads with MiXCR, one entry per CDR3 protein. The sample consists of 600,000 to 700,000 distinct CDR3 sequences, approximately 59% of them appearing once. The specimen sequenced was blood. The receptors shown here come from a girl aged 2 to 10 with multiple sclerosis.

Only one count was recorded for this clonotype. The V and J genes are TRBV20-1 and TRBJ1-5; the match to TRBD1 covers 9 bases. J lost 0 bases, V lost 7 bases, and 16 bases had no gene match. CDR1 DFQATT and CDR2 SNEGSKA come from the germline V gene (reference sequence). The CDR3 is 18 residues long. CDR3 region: CSVATPGQGRYSNQPQHF. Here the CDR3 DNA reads TGCAGTGTCGCAACCCCGGGACAGGGACGTTATAGCAATCAGCCCCAGCATTTT.

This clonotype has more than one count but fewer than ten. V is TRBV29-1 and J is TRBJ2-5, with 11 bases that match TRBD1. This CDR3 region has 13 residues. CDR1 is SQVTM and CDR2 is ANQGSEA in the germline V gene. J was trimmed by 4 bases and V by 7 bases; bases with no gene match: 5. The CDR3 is CSGGTGGLETQYF. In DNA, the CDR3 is TGCAGCGGCGGGACAGGGGGTTTAGAGACCCAGTACTTC.

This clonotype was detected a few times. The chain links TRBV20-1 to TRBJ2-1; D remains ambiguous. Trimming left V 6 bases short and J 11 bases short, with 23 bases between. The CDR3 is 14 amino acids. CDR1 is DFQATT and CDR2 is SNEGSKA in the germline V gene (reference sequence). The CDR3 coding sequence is TGCAGTGCCGAAGCCCTCGTACGAGCCCGAAAGCAGTTCTTC. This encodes CSAEALVRARKQFF.